This T cell receptor (beta chain) was recovered during a study of response to subunit inactivated influenza vaccine. In the case of this clonotype: What it recognizes is unknown.

Germline loops: CDR1 WNHNN, CDR2 SYGVQD (reference sequence). J was trimmed by 5 bases and V by 3 bases; bases with no gene match: 8. The CDR3 runs to 16 residues. Overall study results and limits: Every seasonal influenza vaccination brings in few new T cells, the authors suggested.

A single record per CDR3 protein comes from TCRdb applying MiXCR to the RT-PCR reads. The data hold around 520,000 distinct CDR3 sequences, with about 25% observed a single time. The clonotype was recovered from a man in his fifties or sixties who received an inactivated influenza vaccine. The starting material was CD4+ T cells sorted from PBMCs, obtained approximately 5 days after vaccination. This chain connects TRBV10-1 to TRBJ2-2; 8 nucleotides match TRBD1. The CDR3 DNA follows: TGCGCCAGCAGTGACCGGAGGACAGGGCGGACCGGGGAGCTGTTTTTT. Its translation is CASSDRRTGRTGELFF.